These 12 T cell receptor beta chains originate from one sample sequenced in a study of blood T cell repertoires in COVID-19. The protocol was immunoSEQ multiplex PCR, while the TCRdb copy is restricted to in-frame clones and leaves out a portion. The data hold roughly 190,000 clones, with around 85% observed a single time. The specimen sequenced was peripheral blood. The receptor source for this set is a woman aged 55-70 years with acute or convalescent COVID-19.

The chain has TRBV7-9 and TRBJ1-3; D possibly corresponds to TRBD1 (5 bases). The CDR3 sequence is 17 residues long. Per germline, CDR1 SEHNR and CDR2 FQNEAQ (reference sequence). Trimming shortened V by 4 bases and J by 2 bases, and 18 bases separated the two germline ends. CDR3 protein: CASSSPVPGTPGNTIYF. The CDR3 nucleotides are TGTGCCAGCAGCTCACCTGTACCGGGGACTCCTGGAAACACCATATATTTT. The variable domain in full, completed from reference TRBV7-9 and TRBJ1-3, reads DTGVSQNPRHKITKRGQNVTFRCDPISEHNRLYWYRQTLGQGPEFLTYFQNEAQLEKSRLLSDRFSAERPKGSFSTLEIQRTEQGDSAMYLCASSSPVPGTPGNTIYFGEGSWLTVV.

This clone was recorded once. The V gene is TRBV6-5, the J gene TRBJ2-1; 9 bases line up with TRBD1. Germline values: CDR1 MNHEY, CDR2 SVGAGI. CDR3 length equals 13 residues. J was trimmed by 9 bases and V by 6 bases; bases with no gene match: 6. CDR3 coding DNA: TGTGCCAGCAGAATACAGGGGGCGGGTGAGCAGTTCTTC. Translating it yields CASRIQGAGEQFF.

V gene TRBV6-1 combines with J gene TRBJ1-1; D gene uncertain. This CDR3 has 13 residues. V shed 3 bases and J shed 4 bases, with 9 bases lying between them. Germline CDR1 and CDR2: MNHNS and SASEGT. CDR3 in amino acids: CASSDPLFTEAFF. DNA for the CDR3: TGTGCCAGCAGTGACCCTTTGTTCACTGAAGCTTTCTTT.

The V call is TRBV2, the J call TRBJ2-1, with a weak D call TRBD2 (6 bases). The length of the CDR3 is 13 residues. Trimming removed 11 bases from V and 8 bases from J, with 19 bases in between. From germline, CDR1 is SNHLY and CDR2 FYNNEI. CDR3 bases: TGTGCCCGCGGGACGACCCAAGGCGATGAGCAGTTCTTC. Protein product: CARGTTQGDEQFF.

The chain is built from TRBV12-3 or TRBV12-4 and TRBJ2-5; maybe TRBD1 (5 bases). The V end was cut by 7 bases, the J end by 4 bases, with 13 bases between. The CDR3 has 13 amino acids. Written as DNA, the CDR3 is TGTGCCAGCACCTGGGGCCATGCAGAGACCCAGTACTTC. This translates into CASTWGHAETQYF.

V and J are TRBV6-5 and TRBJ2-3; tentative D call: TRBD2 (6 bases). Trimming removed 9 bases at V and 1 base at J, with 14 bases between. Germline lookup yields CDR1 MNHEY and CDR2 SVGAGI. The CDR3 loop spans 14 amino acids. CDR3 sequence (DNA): TGTGCCAGAAGGGGTAGCGGAGGCACAGATACGCAGTATTTT. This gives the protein CARRGSGGTDTQYF.

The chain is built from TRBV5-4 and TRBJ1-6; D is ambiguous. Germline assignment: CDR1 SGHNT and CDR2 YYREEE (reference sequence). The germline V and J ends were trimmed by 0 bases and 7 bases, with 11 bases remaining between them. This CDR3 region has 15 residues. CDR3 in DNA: TGTGCCAGCAGCTTGGCCACGAGAGGGAATTCACCCCTCCACTTT. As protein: CASSLATRGNSPLHF.

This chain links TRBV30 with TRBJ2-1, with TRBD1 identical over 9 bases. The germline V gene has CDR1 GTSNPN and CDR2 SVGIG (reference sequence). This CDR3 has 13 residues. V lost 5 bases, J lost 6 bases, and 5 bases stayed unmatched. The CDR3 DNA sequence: TGTGCCTGGGACAGGGGGATCAGCAATGAGCAGTTCTTC. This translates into CAWDRGISNEQFF.

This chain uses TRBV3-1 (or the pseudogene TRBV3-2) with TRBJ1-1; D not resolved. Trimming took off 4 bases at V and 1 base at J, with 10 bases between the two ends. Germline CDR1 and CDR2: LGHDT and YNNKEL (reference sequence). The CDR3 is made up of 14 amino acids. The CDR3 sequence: CASSPDPGNTEAFF. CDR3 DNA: TGTGCCAGCAGCCCCGATCCGGGGAACACTGAAGCTTTCTTT.

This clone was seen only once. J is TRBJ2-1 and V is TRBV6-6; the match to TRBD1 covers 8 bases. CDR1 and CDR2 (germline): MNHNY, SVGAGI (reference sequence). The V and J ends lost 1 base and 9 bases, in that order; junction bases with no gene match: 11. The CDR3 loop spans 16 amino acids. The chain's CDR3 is CASSYFQGAILAEQFF. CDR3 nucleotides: TGTGCCAGCAGTTACTTCCAGGGGGCGATCTTGGCTGAGCAGTTCTTC.

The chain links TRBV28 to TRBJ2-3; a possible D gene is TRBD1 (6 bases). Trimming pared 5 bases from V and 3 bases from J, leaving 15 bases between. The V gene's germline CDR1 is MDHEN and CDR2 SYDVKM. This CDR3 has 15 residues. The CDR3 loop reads CASSPLTQGTDTQYF. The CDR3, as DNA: TGTGCCAGCAGTCCACTGACTCAGGGGACAGATACGCAGTATTTT.

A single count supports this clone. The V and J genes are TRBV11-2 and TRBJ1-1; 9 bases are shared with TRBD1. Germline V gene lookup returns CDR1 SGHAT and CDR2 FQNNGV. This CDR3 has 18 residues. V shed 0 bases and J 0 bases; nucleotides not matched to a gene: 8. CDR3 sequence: CASSLEGQGYFMNTEAFF. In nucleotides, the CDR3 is TGTGCCAGCAGCTTAGAGGGACAGGGATATTTCATGAACACTGAAGCTTTCTTT.